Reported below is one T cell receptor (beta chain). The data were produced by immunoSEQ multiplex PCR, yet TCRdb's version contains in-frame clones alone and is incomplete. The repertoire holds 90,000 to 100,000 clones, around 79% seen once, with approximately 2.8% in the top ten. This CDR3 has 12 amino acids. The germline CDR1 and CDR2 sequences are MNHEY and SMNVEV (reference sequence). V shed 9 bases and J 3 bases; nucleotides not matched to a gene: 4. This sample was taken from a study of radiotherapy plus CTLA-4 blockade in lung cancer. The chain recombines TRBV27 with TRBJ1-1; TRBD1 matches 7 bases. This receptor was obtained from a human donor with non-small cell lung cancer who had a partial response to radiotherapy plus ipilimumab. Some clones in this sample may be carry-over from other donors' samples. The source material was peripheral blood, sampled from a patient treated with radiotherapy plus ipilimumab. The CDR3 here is CASSRGDTEAFF. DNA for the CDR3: TGTGCCAGTTCCAGGGGGGACACTGAAGCTTTCTTT.